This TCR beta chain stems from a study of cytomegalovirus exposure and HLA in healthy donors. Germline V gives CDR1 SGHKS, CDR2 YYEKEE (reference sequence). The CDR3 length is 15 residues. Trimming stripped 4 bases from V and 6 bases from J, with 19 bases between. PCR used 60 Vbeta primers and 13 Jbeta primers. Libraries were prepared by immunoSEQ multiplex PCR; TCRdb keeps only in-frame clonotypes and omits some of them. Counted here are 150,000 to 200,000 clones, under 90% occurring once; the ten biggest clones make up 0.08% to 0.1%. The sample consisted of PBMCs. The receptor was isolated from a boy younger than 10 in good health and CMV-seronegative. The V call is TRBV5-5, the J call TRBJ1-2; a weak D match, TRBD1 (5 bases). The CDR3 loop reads CASSPSSDSTDGYTF. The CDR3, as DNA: TGTGCCAGCAGCCCTTCATCCGACAGTACCGATGGCTACACCTTC.